This TCR beta chain was profiled in a study of identical twins. Through template switching, a universal primer site was introduced, and the cDNA contained unique molecular identifiers. TCRdb re-called the 5' RACE reads through MiXCR, storing one row per CDR3 protein. The sample has some 240,000 distinct CDR3 sequences, 8% to 11% seen once; the top ten hold about 9.1%. Germline loops: CDR1 MNHEY, CDR2 SVGAGI. This CDR3 is 16 amino acids long. V was pared by 1 base and J by 4 bases, with 14 bases between. Sample: memory T cells sorted from blood. The chain couples TRBV6-5 to TRBJ2-1; D is tentatively TRBD1 or TRBD2 (6 bases each). The clonotype comes from a man aged 45-60 years in good health. CDR3 nucleotides: TGTGCCAGCAGTTACTTTGGGGGGCCACGGTACAATGAGCAGTTCTTC. This translates into CASSYFGGPRYNEQFF.